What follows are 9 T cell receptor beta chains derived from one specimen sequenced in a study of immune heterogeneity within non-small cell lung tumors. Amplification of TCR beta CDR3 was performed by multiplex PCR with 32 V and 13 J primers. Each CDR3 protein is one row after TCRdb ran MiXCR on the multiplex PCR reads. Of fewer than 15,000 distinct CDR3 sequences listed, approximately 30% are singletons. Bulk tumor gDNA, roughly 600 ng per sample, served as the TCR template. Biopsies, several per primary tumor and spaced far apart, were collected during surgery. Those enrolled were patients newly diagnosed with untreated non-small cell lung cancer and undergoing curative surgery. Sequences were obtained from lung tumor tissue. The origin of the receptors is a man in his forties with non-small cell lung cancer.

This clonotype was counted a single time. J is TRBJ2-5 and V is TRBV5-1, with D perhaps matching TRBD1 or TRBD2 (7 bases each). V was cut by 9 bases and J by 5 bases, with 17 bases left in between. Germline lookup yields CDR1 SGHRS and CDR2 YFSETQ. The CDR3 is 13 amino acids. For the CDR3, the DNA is TGCGCCACGTCGACAGGGAGGGTGGAGACCCAGTACTTC. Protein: CATSTGRVETQYF.

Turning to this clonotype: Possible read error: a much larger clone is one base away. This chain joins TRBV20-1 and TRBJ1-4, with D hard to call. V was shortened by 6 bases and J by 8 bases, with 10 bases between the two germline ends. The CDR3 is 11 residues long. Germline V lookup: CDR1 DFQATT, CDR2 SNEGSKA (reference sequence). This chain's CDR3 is CSAQAVEKLFF. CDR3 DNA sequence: TGCAGTGCGCAGGCGGTGGAAAAACTGTTTTTT.

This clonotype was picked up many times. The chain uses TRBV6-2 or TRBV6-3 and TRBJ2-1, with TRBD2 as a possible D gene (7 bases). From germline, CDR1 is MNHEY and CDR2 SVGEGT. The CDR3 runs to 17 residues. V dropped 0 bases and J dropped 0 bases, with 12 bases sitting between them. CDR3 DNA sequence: TGTGCCAGCAGTTACTCGGCAGGGGACTACTCCTACAATGAGCAGTTCTTC. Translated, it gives CASSYSAGDYSYNEQFF.

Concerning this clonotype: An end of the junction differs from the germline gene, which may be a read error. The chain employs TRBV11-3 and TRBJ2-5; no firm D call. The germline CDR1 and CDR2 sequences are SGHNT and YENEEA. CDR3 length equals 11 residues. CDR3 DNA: TGTGCCAGCAGCTTAGTAGATACCCCGTACTTC. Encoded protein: CASSLVDTPYF.

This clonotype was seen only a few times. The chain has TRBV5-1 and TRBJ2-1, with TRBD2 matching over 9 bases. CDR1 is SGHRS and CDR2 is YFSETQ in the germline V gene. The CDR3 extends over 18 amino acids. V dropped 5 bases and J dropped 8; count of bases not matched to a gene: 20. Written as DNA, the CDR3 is TGCGCCAGCAGACAGGGGACTAGCAGCCATCTTTCGCAGGATGAGCAGTTCTTC. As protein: CASRQGTSSHLSQDEQFF.

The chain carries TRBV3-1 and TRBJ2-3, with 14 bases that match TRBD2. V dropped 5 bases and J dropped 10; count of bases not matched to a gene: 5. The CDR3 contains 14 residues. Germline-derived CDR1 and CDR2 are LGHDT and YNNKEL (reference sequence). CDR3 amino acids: CASSSGTSGSAQYF. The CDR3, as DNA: TGTGCCAGCAGCTCCGGGACTAGCGGGAGCGCGCAGTATTTT.

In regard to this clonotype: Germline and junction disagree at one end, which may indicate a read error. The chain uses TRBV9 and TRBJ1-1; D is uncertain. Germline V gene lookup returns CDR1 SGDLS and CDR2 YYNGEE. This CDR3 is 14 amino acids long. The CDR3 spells CARSVDKYGESAFF. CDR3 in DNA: TGTGCCAGAAGCGTAGACAAGTACGGGGAGTCAGCTTTCTTT. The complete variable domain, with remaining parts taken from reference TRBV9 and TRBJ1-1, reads DSGVTQTPKHLITATGQRVTLRCSPRSGDLSVYWYQQSLDQGLQFLIQYYNGEERAKGNILERFSAQQFPDLHSELNLSSLELGDSALYFCARSVDKYGESAFFGQGTRLTVV.

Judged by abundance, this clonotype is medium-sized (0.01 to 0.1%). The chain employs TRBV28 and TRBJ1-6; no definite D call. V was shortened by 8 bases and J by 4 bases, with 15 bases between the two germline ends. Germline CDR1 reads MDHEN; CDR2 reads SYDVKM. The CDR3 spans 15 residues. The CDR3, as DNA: TGTGCCAGCTTCCCCACCAAATCGTATAATTCACCCCTCCACTTT. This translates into CASFPTKSYNSPLHF.

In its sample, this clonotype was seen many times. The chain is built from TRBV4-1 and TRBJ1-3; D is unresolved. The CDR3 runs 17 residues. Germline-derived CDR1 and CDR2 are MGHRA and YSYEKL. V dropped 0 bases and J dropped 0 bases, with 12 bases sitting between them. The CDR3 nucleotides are TGCGCCAGCAGCCAAGAAGGATCTACGGGCTCTGGAAACACCATATATTTT. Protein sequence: CASSQEGSTGSGNTIYF.